Given below is one TCR beta chain in context. The data belong to a study of shared clonotypes between healthy human individuals. Looking at the study overall: Three plates each covered CD4 naive and memory; CD8 naive two, CD8 memory one.

Germline V lookup: CDR1 MNHNS, CDR2 SASEGT. The CDR3 covers 13 residues. The V gene lost 7 bases and the J gene lost 11 bases, with 20 bases spanning the gap. Subsets obtained from CD4+ cells comprised CD45RA+ naive and CD45RA-negative memory cells. Here immunoSEQ multiplex PCR was the method, and the copy in TCRdb shows in-frame clones only, minus some. The sample contains about 1.5 million clones, roughly 98% of which appear only once. J is TRBJ1-1 and V is TRBV6-1; D might be TRBD1 (5 bases). The origin of this receptor is a man aged 25 to 45 in good health. Input material: naive CD4+ T cells sorted from blood. Subset in this sample: CD45RA+ positively selected. The CDR3 nucleotides are TGTGCCAGCATAGGGACCGGGCAGTCGTGGGCTTTCTTT. It codes for CASIGTGQSWAFF.